The present T cell receptor beta chain was sequenced within a study of T cells in Graves' hyperthyroidism and ophthalmopathy. Study-wide results and caveats: In the blood, most expanded thyroid clonotypes above 0.001 appeared as well.

CDR3 size: 14 residues. CDR1 and CDR2 (germline): KGHSH, LQKENI. Trimming pared 5 bases from V and 2 bases from J, leaving 11 bases between. The source material, RNA transcripts, was used to amplify TCR beta CDR3 regions. Carried out on the TCR CDR3, a first-round RT-PCR used the HTBI primer set. TCRdb re-called the multiplex PCR reads with MiXCR, one entry per CDR3 protein. The table includes some 550,000 distinct CDR3 sequences, 16% detected once. This clonotype was detected a few times. No antigen is known for it. The origin of this receptor is a woman aged 40-49 years with Graves' ophthalmopathy. The V call is TRBV18, the J call TRBJ2-3, with no clear D. Sequencing was done on a sample of blood. The CDR3 DNA follows: TGTGCCAGCTCAACGGCAGTCCTCACAGATACGCAGTATTTT. This codes for CASSTAVLTDTQYF.